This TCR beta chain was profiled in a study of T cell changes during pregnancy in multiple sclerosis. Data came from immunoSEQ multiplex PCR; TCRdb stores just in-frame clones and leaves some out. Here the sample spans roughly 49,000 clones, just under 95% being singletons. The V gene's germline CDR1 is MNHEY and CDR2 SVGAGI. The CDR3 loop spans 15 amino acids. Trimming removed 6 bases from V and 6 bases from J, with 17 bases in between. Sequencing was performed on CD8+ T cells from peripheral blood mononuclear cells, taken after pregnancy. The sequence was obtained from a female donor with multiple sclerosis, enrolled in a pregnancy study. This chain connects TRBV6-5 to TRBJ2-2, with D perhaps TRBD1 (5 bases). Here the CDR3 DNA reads TGTGCCAGCAGGACAATAGGGGCCCTAGCCGGGGAGCTGTTTTTT. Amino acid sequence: CASRTIGALAGELFF.